The clone carrying this T cell receptor (beta chain) was detected many times. Its antigen is not identified. Time point in this sample: pre-sensitization, week 0. Treatment denoted: therapeutic diphenylcyclopropenone sensitization with weekly scalp DPC. Phlebotomy was performed prior to application of every patch test. This sample stems from a study of human T cells and chemical hapten exposure. Whole-study context: Skin on the upper inner arm, roughly 2 cm by roughly 2 cm in size, was sensitized with 2% DPC.

The V gene's germline CDR1 is MGHDK and CDR2 SYGVNS. The CDR3 has 18 amino acids. The V end was cut by 3 bases, the J end by 3 bases, with 24 bases between. Study-level points and caveats: Counts of TCRs above 1 in 1000 frequency stayed unchanged with DPC sensitization.

TCRdb re-called the RACE reads through MiXCR, storing one row per CDR3 protein. The sample yields 89,000 or so distinct CDR3 sequences, 6.5% to 10% seen once. The TCR was taken from a man in his forties with alopecia areata. Some clones in this sample may be carry-over from other donors' samples. This chain links TRBV25-1 with TRBJ2-7; D is tentatively TRBD1 or TRBD2 (6 bases each). This sample comprised whole blood, obtained in connection with sensitization to the hapten diphenylcyclopropenone (DPC). The CDR3 region has the DNA TGTGCCAGCAGTGATACCAGGGGACTCTCCCACCGGTACTACGAGCAGTACTTC. It is translated as CASSDTRGLSHRYYEQYF.